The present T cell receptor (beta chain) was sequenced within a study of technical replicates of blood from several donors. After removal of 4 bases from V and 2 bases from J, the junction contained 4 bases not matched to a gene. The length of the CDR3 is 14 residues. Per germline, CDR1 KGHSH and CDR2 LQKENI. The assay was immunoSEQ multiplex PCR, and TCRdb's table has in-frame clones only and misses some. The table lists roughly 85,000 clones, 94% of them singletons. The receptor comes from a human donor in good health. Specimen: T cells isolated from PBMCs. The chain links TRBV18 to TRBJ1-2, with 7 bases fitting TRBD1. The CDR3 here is CASSLQGINYGYTF. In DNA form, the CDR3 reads TGTGCCAGCTCACTACAGGGGATAAACTATGGCTACACCTTC.